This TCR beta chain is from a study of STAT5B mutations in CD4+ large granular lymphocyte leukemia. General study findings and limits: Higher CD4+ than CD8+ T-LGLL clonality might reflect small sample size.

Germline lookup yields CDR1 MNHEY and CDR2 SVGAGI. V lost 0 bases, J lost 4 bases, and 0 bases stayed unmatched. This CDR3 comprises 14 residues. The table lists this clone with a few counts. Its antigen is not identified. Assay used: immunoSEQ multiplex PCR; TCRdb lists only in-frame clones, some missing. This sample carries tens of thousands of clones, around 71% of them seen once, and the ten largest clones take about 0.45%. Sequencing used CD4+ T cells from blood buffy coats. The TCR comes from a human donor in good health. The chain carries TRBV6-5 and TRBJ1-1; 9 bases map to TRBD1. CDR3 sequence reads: CASSYSTGGTEAFF. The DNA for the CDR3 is TGTGCCAGCAGTTACTCGACAGGGGGCACTGAAGCTTTCTTT.